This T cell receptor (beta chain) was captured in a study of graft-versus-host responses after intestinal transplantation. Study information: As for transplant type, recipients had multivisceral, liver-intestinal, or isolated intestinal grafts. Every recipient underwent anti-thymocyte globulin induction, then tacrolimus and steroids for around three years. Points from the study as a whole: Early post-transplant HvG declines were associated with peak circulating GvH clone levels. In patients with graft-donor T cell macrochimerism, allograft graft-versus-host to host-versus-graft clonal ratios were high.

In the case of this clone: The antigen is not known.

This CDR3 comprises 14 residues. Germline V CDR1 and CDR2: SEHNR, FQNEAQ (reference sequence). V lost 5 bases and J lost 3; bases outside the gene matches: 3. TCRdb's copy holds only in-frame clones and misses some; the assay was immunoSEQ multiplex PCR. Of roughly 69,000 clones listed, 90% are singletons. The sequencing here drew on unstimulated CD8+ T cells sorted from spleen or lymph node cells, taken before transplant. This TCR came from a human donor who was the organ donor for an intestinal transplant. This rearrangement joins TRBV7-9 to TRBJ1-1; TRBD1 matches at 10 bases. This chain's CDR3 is CASSLGTGDTEAFF. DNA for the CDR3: TGTGCCAGCAGCCTAGGGACAGGGGACACTGAAGCTTTCTTT.